These 21 T cell receptor beta chains came from one sample sequenced in a study of beta chain features in type 1 diabetes. Study results and caveats: All four CD4+ subsets from Type 1 diabetes patients carried moderately but significantly shorter TCRB CDR3s.

Their target antigens are unknown. Sequenced material consisted of expressed TCRB transcripts (all of the isolated RNA was reverse transcribed). The table came from immunoSEQ multiplex PCR; TCRdb's copy has only in-frame clones and leaves some out. Altogether tens of thousands of clones are present, roughly 50% being singletons, with the ten largest covering 0.3%. Material for sequencing was stem cell memory CD4+ T cells from blood. The receptors originated from a man aged 25-45 years with type 1 diabetes.

This sequence joins TRBV6-6 and TRBJ2-1, with D tentatively TRBD2 (5 bases). Germline V gene data show CDR1 as MNHNY and CDR2 as SVGAGI (reference sequence). The CDR3 totals 13 residues. V lost 4 bases, J lost 3 bases, and 7 bases lay in between. For the CDR3, the DNA is TGTGCCAGCAGTTCCGGGAACTACAATGAGCAGTTCTTC. Residues: CASSSGNYNEQFF.

In this sample, this clone turned up a few times. V usage is TRBV5-1 and J usage is TRBJ2-1; TRBD2 agrees at 11 bases. CDR3 length: 16 residues. Germline values: CDR1 SGHRS, CDR2 YFSETQ. Trimming at V came to 0 bases and at J to 3 bases, leaving 2 bases not matched to a gene. CDR3 nucleotide sequence: TGCGCCAGCAGCTTGGATGGGACTAGCGGCTACAATGAGCAGTTCTTC. This codes for CASSLDGTSGYNEQFF.

The rearrangement links TRBV29-1 to TRBJ1-1; D is unclear. Looked up from germline, CDR1 is SQVTM and CDR2 is ANQGSEA. The V end lost 4 bases, the J end lost 8 bases, and 8 bases lay between the germline ends. The CDR3 covers 10 residues. CDR3: CSVAFGEAFF. The CDR3 coding sequence is TGCAGCGTTGCTTTCGGGGAAGCTTTCTTT.

CDR3 protein: CASSLNRGQVRELFF. DNA of the CDR3: TGTGCCAGCAGCTTGAACAGGGGGCAAGTAAGGGAGCTGTTTTTT. The chain carries TRBV11-3 and TRBJ2-2; 9 bases fit TRBD1. V gave up 3 bases and J gave up 9 bases; unmatched junction bases: 8. CDR3 length: 15 amino acids. The V gene's germline CDR1 is SGHNT and CDR2 YENEEA. Full variable domain (remainder filled in from reference TRBV11-3 and TRBJ2-2): EAGVVQSPRYKIIEKKQPVAFWCNPISGHNTLYWYLQNLGQGPELLIRYENEEAVDDSQLPKDRFSAERLKGVDSTLKIQPAELGDSAVYLCASSLNRGQVRELFFGEGSRLTVL.

CDR3 amino acids: CASYATGGTEAFF. The CDR3 coding sequence is TGTGCCAGCTACGCTACGGGAGGTACTGAAGCTTTCTTT. V is TRBV18 and J is TRBJ1-1; D not certain. The germline V gene has CDR1 KGHSH and CDR2 LQKENI. CDR3 length equals 13 residues. Deletions cut 7 bases from V and 5 bases from J, with 14 bases between. The full variable domain, completed using reference TRBV18 and TRBJ1-1, is NAGVMQNPRHLVRRRGQEARLRCSPMKGHSHVYWYRQLPEEGLKFMVYLQKENIIDESGMPKERFSAEFPKEGPSILRIQQVVRGDSAAYFCASYATGGTEAFFGQGTRLTVV.

V and J are TRBV2 and TRBJ1-5; D possibly corresponds to TRBD1 (6 bases). This CDR3 contains 15 residues. V dropped 5 bases and J dropped 3 bases, with 14 bases sitting between them. Germline V lookup: CDR1 SNHLY, CDR2 FYNNEI. CDR3 region: CASSPEGVLNQPQHF. The CDR3 coding sequence is TGTGCCAGCAGTCCCGAGGGGGTCCTCAATCAGCCCCAGCATTTT.

V and J are TRBV19 and TRBJ1-2; unclear D gene. V lost 8 bases to trimming and J lost 1 base, with 14 bases between them. Germline CDR1 and CDR2: LNHDA and SQIVND (reference sequence). This CDR3 has 14 residues. The CDR3 sequence is CASVGRLFNYGYTF. CDR3 bases: TGTGCCAGTGTCGGCCGACTGTTTAACTATGGCTACACCTTC.

The chain couples TRBV11-3 to TRBJ1-5; tentative D call: TRBD1 (5 bases). From germline, CDR1 is SGHNT and CDR2 YENEEA. There are 15 residues in the CDR3. Trimming shortened V by 0 bases and J by 2 bases, and 8 bases separated the two germline ends. Written as DNA, the CDR3 is TGTGCCAGCAGCTTAGAGGGGCTCGGCAATCAGCCCCAGCATTTT. This codes for CASSLEGLGNQPQHF.

The CDR3, as DNA: TGCGCCAGCAGCTTGGGAGCGGGGGCGGGCGGCTACACCTTC. Translating gives CASSLGAGAGGYTF. The chain employs TRBV5-1 and TRBJ1-2; weak D call: TRBD1 (6 bases). Germline-derived CDR1 and CDR2 are SGHRS and YFSETQ. The V end lost 0 bases, the J end lost 8 bases, and 14 bases lay between the germline ends. CDR3 length: 14 residues.

V usage is TRBV5-4 and J usage is TRBJ2-4, with D possibly being TRBD1 (6 bases). CDR1 is SGHNT and CDR2 is YYREEE in the germline V gene (reference sequence). CDR3 size: 12 residues. V was pared by 1 base and J by 8 bases, with 7 bases between. The CDR3 is CASSLSGDIQYF. The CDR3 nucleotides are TGTGCCAGCAGCTTGTCAGGGGACATTCAGTACTTC. The full variable domain, in which reference TRBV5-4 and TRBJ2-4 provide the parts outside the CDR3, is ETGVTQSPTHLIKTRGQQVTLRCSSQSGHNTVSWYQQALGQGPQFIFQYYREEENGRGNFPPRFSGLQFPNYSSELNVNALELDDSALYLCASSLSGDIQYFGAGTRLSVL.

The chain recombines TRBV6-1 with TRBJ1-5; no reliable D call. Germline lookup yields CDR1 MNHNS and CDR2 SASEGT. There are 16 residues in the CDR3. Trimming removed 1 base at V and 0 bases at J, with 10 bases between. The CDR3 bases are TGTGCCAGCAGTGAAGGGCCAGTCAATAGCAATCAGCCCCAGCATTTT. Amino acid sequence: CASSEGPVNSNQPQHF.

This chain uses TRBV5-4 with TRBJ1-1; tentatively, D is TRBD1 (6 bases). Germline V lookup: CDR1 SGHNT, CDR2 YYREEE (reference sequence). The ends were cut back, 4 bases at V and 8 bases at J, with 12 bases in the middle. The CDR3 is made up of 12 amino acids. The CDR3 loop is CASSRDKGEAFF. CDR3 bases: TGTGCCAGCAGCCGGGACAAGGGGGAAGCTTTCTTT.

The V and J genes are TRBV7-4 and TRBJ2-3; perhaps TRBD2 as D (5 bases). CDR1 SGHVT and CDR2 SQSDAQ come from the germline V gene. Trimming cost V 1 base and J 3 bases, with 14 bases left between them. This CDR3 spans 16 amino acids. This CDR3 is CASSLGGSGDTDTQYF. The CDR3, as DNA: TGTGCCAGCAGCTTAGGAGGGTCAGGTGATACAGATACGCAGTATTTT.

The chain employs TRBV5-1 and TRBJ1-2, with 11 bases identical to TRBD1. The CDR3 extends over 16 amino acids. Germline assignment: CDR1 SGHRS and CDR2 YFSETQ. Trimming at V came to 2 bases and at J to 3 bases, leaving 6 bases not matched to a gene. The CDR3 DNA follows: TGCGCCAGCAGCTTAGACGGACAGGGGGCTTACTATGGCTACACCTTC. Residues: CASSLDGQGAYYGYTF.

The table lists this clone with a few counts. The chain links TRBV7-9 to TRBJ1-2; 9 nucleotides align to TRBD1. V lost 5 bases, J lost 3 bases, and 7 bases stayed unmatched. The germline V gene has CDR1 SEHNR and CDR2 FQNEAQ (reference sequence). The CDR3 extends over 15 amino acids. The CDR3 loop reads CASSGRDRDYYGYTF. In nucleotides, the CDR3 is TGTGCCAGCAGCGGCCGGGACAGGGACTACTATGGCTACACCTTC. The full variable domain, with the rest looked up from reference TRBV7-9 and TRBJ1-2, is DTGVSQNPRHKITKRGQNVTFRCDPISEHNRLYWYRQTLGQGPEFLTYFQNEAQLEKSRLLSDRFSAERPKGSFSTLEIQRTEQGDSAMYLCASSGRDRDYYGYTFGSGTRLTVV.

The V and J genes are TRBV5-1 and TRBJ2-2, with TRBD2 matching 8 bases. This CDR3 is 15 amino acids long. V shed 5 bases and J 2 bases; nucleotides not matched to a gene: 5. The germline V gene has CDR1 SGHRS and CDR2 YFSETQ. CDR3: CASRWTSFNTGELFF. The CDR3 DNA follows: TGCGCCAGCAGATGGACTAGCTTTAACACCGGGGAGCTGTTTTTT.

J is TRBJ2-2 and V is TRBV6-6; a weak D match, TRBD2 (5 bases). The CDR3 consists of 16 residues. V dropped 6 bases and J dropped 4 bases, with 18 bases sitting between them. Germline CDR1 MNHNY, CDR2 SVGAGI (reference sequence). The CDR3 DNA sequence: TGTGCCAGCAGCCGTATCATCACTAGTGTCACCGGGGAGCTGTTTTTT. Encoded protein: CASSRIITSVTGELFF.

The rearrangement links TRBV2 to TRBJ1-5; possible D gene TRBD1, 5 bases. Germline V gives CDR1 SNHLY, CDR2 FYNNEI. This CDR3 comprises 16 residues. V was trimmed by 6 bases and J by 1 base, leaving 16 bases between them. CDR3: CASREPGRFSNQPQHF. DNA of the CDR3: TGTGCCAGCAGGGAACCAGGGAGGTTCAGCAATCAGCCCCAGCATTTT.

This clone was counted a few times. V usage is TRBV2 and J usage is TRBJ1-1, with 8 bases identical to TRBD1. The CDR3 length is 14 residues. The V gene end was trimmed by 7 bases and the J gene end by 0 bases; junction bases not matched to a gene: 4. Germline V CDR1 and CDR2: SNHLY, FYNNEI. CDR3 loop: CASNPRGLNTEAFF. The CDR3 DNA reads TGTGCCAGCAACCCCAGGGGGCTGAACACTGAAGCTTTCTTT.

This clone was counted once. J is TRBJ1-5 and V is TRBV27; 7 bases agree with TRBD1. Germline loops: CDR1 MNHEY, CDR2 SMNVEV (reference sequence). Losses at the gene ends were 2 bases for V and 7 bases for J; bases not matched to a gene: 5. The CDR3 has 14 amino acids. The CDR3 DNA reads TGTGCCAGCAGTTTAGAAGGGGGCGGGCAGCCCCAGCATTTT. It specifies CASSLEGGGQPQHF.

CDR3 DNA sequence: TGTGCCAGCAGCTTAGCGGGACAGAAGAATGAAAAACTGTTTTTT. Encoded protein: CASSLAGQKNEKLFF. The chain uses TRBV7-2 and TRBJ1-4, with 7 bases that match TRBD1. CDR1 is SGHTA, CDR2 FQGNSA, per germline. The CDR3 loop spans 15 amino acids. V lost 0 bases, J lost 5 bases, and 3 bases stayed unmatched.